This T cell receptor beta chain is drawn from a study of blood T cell repertoires in COVID-19. It was during active infection that Seattle patients were enrolled and then longitudinally followed. The length of the CDR3 is 15 residues. V lost 1 base and J 9 bases, leaving 16 bases between the germline ends. Germline lookup yields CDR1 SGHAT and CDR2 FQNNGV. The table came from immunoSEQ multiplex PCR; TCRdb's copy has only in-frame clones and leaves some out. The sample has 300,000 to 400,000 clones; around 87% are singletons. The material sequenced was peripheral blood. The origin of this receptor is a woman aged 55-69 years with COVID-19, enrolled during active disease. The chain carries TRBV11-2 and TRBJ2-1; the D gene is possibly TRBD2 (7 bases). CDR3: CASSLVGGAFGEQFF. The CDR3 nucleotides read TGTGCCAGCAGCTTAGTGGGGGGGGCCTTTGGTGAGCAGTTCTTC.